The 2 T cell receptor beta chains given below trace back to one sample, sequenced in a study of shared clonotypes between healthy human individuals. Data came from immunoSEQ multiplex PCR; TCRdb stores just in-frame clones and leaves some out. This sample has 2 million to 2.5 million clones, with over 90% found just once. Sequenced input: naive CD4+ T cells from PBMCs. The sample's subset: CD45RA+ positively selected. The receptors derive from a man aged 18 to 29 in good health. Some clones in this sample may be carry-over from other donors' samples.

V is TRBV6-5 and J is TRBJ2-7; 8 positions match TRBD1. With V trimmed by 6 bases and J by 3 bases, 10 bases remained unmatched. Germline CDR1 and CDR2: MNHEY and SVGAGI. The CDR3 covers 15 residues. The CDR3: CASRRQGSWGYEQYF. The CDR3 DNA reads TGTGCCAGCAGGCGACAGGGGTCATGGGGCTACGAGCAGTACTTC.

The V and J genes are TRBV7-9 and TRBJ2-3; 8 bases match TRBD2. Germline V lookup: CDR1 SEHNR, CDR2 FQNEAQ (reference sequence). The V and J ends lost 3 bases and 2 bases, in that order; junction bases with no gene match: 7. CDR3 size: 16 residues. CDR3 loop: CASSFRLAGFTDTQYF. The CDR3 DNA sequence: TGTGCCAGCAGCTTCAGGCTAGCGGGTTTCACAGATACGCAGTATTTT.